The source of this TCR beta chain is a study of shared clonotypes between healthy human individuals. Across the whole study: Each donor had three CD4 naive, three CD4 memory, two CD8 naive and one CD8 memory plate. Points from the study as a whole: Relative to clonotypes present in all four donors, those not shared had lower generation probabilities.

The healthy adult donors were HIV-negative and reported no recent acute infections or vaccinations. Subsets obtained from CD4+ cells comprised CD45RA+ naive and CD45RA-negative memory cells. Clones were read by immunoSEQ multiplex PCR, and TCRdb kept only the in-frame ones, dropping some. This sample has millions of clones, with over 85% found just once. About this clone itself: Its antigen is not known.

This TCR derives from a man between 18 and 35 years old in good health. The sequenced material came from naive CD4+ T cells sorted from blood. As for subset: CD45RA+ positively selected.

This CDR3 reads CASSQGQGGAQHF. Written as DNA, the CDR3 is TGCGCCAGCAGCCAGGGACAGGGAGGGGCCCAGCATTTT. The rearrangement joins TRBV5-1 to TRBJ1-5, with 9 bases lining up with TRBD1. Trimming cost V 4 bases and J 11 bases; bases outside gene matches: 7. This CDR3 is built from 13 residues. Germline-derived CDR1 and CDR2 are SGHRS and YFSETQ.